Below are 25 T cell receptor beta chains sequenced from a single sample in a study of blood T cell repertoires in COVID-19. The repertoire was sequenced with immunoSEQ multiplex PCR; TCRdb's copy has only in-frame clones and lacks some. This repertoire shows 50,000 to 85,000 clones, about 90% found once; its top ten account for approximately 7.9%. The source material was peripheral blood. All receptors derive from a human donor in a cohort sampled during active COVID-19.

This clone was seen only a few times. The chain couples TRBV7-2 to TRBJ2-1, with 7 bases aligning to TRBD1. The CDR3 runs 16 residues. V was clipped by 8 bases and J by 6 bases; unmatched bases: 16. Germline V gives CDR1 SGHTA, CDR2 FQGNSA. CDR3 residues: CASEGSNKGATNEQFF. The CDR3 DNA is TGTGCCAGCGAGGGGTCCAACAAGGGGGCTACCAATGAGCAGTTCTTC.

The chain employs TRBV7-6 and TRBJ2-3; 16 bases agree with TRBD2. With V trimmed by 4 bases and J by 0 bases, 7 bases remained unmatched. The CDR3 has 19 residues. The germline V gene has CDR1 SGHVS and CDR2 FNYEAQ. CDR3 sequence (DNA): TGTGCCAGCAGCTCGGGACTAGCGGGGGGGCCGGGAAGCACAGATACGCAGTATTTT. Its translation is CASSSGLAGGPGSTDTQYF.

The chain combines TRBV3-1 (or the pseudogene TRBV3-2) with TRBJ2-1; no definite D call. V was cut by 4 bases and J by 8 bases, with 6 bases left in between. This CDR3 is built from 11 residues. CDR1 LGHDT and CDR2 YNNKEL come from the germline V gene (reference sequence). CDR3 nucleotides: TGTGCCAGCAGCCTATCCGATGAGCAGTTCTTC. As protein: CASSLSDEQFF.

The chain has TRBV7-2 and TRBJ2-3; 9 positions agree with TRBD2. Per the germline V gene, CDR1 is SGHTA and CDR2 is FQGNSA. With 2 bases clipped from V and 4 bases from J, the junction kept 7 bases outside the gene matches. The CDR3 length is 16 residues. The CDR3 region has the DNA TGTGCCAGCAGCTTAACGTTTGCGGGGGGGTCAGATACGCAGTATTTT. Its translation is CASSLTFAGGSDTQYF.

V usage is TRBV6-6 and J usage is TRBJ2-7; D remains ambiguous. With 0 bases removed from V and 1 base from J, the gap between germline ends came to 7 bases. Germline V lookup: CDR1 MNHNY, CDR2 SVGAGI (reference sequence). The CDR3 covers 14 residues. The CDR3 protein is CASSYSLRSYEQYF. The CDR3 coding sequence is TGTGCCAGCAGTTACTCGCTGAGATCCTACGAGCAGTACTTC.

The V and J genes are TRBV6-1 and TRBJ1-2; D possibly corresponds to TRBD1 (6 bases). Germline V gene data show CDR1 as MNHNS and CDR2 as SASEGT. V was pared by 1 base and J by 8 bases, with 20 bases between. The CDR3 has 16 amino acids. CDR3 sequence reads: CASSEDRVDLIWGYTF. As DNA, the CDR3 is TGTGCCAGCAGTGAAGACAGGGTGGATTTGATTTGGGGCTACACCTTC.

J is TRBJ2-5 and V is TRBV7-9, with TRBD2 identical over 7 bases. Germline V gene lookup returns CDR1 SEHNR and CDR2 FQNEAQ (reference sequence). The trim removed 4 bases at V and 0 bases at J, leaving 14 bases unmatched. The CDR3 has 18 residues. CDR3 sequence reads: CASSSTPLAGGYQETQYF. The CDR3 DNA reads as TGTGCCAGCAGCTCAACCCCTTTAGCCGGGGGGTACCAAGAGACCCAGTACTTC.

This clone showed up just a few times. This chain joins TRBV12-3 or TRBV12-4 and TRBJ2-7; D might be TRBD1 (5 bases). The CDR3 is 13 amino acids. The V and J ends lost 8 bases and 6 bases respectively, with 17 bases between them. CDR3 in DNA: TGTGCCAGCTCCCAGGGTTTCGGTTTCGAGCAGTACTTC. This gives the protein CASSQGFGFEQYF.

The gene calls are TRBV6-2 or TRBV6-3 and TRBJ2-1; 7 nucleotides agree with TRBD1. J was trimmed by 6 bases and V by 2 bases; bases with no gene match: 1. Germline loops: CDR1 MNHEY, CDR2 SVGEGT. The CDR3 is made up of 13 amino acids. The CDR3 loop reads CASSYDRVNEQFF. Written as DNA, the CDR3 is TGTGCCAGCAGTTACGACAGGGTCAATGAGCAGTTCTTC.

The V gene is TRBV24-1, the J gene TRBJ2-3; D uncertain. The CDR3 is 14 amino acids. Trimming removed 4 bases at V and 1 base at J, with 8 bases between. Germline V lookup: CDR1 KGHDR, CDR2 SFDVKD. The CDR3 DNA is TGTGCCACCAGTGACGCGGTTGGCACAGATACGCAGTATTTT. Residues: CATSDAVGTDTQYF.

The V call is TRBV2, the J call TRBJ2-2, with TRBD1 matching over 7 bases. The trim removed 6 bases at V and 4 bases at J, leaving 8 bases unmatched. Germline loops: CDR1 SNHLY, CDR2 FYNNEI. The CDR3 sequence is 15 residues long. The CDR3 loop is CASSWDSTFTGELFF. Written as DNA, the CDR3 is TGTGCCAGCAGCTGGGACAGCACTTTCACCGGGGAGCTGTTTTTT.

The CDR3, as DNA: TGTGCCAGCAGCCAGAAAGCGGGGGGGGTCGGCAATGAGCAGTTCTTC. This codes for CASSQKAGGVGNEQFF. The J gene is TRBJ2-1, the V gene TRBV3-1 (or the pseudogene TRBV3-2), with 10 positions matching TRBD2. The CDR3 loop spans 16 amino acids. The ends lost 3 bases at V and 6 bases at J; junction bases unmatched: 8. Germline V CDR1 and CDR2: LGHDT, YNNKEL (reference sequence).

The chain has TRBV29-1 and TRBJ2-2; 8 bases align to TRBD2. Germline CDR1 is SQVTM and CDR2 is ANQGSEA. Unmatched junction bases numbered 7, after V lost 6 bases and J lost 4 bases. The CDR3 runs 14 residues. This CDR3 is CSVSSLAGTGELFF. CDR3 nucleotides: TGCAGCGTCTCGAGTCTAGCGGGCACCGGGGAGCTGTTTTTT.

The CDR3 protein is CASAPGLLISGNTIYF. CDR3 sequence (DNA): TGTGCCTCTGCTCCGGGACTGCTCATCTCTGGAAACACCATATATTTT. The chain links TRBV30 to TRBJ1-3, with D perhaps TRBD1 (5 bases). Trimming removed 7 bases at V and 0 bases at J, with 19 bases between. The CDR3 runs to 16 residues. Germline V gene sequence: CDR1 GTSNPN, CDR2 SVGIG (reference sequence).

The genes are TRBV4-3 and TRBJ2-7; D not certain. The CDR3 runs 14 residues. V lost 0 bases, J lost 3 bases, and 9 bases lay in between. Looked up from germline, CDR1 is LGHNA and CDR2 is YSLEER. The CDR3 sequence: CASSQDLADYEQYF. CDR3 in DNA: TGCGCCAGCAGCCAAGATTTAGCCGACTACGAGCAGTACTTC.

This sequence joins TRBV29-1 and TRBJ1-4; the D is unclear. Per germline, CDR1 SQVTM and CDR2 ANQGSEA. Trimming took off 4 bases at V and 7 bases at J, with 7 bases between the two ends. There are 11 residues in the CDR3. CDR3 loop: CSVAEAEKLFF. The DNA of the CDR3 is TGCAGCGTTGCCGAGGCTGAAAAACTGTTTTTT.

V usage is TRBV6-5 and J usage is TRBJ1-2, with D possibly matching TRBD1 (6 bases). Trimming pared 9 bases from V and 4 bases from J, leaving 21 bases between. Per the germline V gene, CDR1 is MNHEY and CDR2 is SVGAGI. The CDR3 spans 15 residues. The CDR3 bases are TGTGCCAGGACAGCCCGACCGGACAGATCCTATGGCTACACCTTC. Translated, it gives CARTARPDRSYGYTF.

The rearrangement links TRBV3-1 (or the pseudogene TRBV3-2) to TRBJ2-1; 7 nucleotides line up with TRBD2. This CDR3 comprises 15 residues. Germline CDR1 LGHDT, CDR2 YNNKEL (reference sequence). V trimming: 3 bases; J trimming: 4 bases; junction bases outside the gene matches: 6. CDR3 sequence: CASSQVRGEYNEQFF. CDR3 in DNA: TGTGCCAGCAGCCAGGTCCGGGGGGAGTACAATGAGCAGTTCTTC.

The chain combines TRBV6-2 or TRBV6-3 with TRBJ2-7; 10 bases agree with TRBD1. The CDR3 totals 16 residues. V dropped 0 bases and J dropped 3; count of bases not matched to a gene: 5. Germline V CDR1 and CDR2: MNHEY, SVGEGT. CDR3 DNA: TGTGCCAGCAGTTACTCGGGGGACAGGGGTCTCTACGAGCAGTACTTC. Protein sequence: CASSYSGDRGLYEQYF.

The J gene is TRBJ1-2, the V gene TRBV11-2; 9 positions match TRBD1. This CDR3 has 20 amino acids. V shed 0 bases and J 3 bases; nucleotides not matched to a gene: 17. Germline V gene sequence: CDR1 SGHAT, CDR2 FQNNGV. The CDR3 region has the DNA TGTGCCAGCAGCTTAGATCGGCGGCGCGTTCGGGGACAGGGTGACTATGGCTACACCTTC. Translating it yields CASSLDRRRVRGQGDYGYTF.

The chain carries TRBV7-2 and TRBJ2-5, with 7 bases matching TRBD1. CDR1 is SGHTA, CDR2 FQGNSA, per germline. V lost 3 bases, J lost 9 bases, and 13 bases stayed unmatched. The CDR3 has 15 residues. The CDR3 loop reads CASSFTRTGVPAQYF. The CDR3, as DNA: TGTGCCAGCAGCTTTACCAGGACAGGAGTCCCGGCCCAGTACTTC.

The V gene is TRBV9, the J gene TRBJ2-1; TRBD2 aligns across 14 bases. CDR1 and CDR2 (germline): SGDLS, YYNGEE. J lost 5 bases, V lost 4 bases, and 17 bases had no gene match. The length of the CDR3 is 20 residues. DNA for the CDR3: TGTGCCAGCAGCCCCTTTAAGTGGACTAGCGGGAGGCCCGGAAACAATGAGCAGTTCTTC. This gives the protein CASSPFKWTSGRPGNNEQFF.

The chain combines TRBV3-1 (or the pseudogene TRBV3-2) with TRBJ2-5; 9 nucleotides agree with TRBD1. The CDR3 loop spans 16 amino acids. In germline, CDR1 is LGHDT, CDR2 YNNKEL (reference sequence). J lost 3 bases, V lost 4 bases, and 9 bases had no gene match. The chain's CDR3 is CASSRPLGDREETQYF. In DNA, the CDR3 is TGTGCCAGCAGCCGCCCCCTGGGGGACAGGGAAGAGACCCAGTACTTC.

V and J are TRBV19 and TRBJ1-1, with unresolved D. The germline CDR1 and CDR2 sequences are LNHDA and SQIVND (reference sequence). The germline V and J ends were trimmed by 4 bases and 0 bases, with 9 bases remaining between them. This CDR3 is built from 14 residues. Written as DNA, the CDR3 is TGTGCCAGTAGTACCCCTGACATGAACACTGAAGCTTTCTTT. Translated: CASSTPDMNTEAFF.

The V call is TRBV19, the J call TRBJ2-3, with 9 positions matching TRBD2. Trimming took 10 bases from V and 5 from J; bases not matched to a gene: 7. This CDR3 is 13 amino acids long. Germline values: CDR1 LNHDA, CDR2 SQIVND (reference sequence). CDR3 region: CATSGGRGDTQYF. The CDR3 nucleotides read TGTGCCACCAGCGGGGGGCGCGGAGATACGCAGTATTTT.